The rows below give T cell receptor beta chains drawn from one sample of a study of T cell changes during pregnancy in multiple sclerosis. Data came from immunoSEQ multiplex PCR; TCRdb stores just in-frame clones and leaves some out. This sample carries tens of thousands of clones, approximately 92% of them seen once, and the ten largest clones take just over 2%. The sequencing here drew on peripheral blood, taken after pregnancy. The origin of the receptors is a female donor with multiple sclerosis, enrolled in a pregnancy study. CDR3s include the opening cysteine and the closing phenylalanine or tryptophan. The order of the fields is D gene, J gene, clone size, V gene, CDR3 DNA, CDR3 protein. D genes are given only for firm matches. The size field is filled for only some rows; it gives once, few, many or a size class.

d_call: -
j_call: TRBJ2-5
clone_size: -
v_call: TRBV7-2
cdr3_nt: TGTGCCAGCAGCTTAGAGGGGCAAGAGACCCAGTACTTC
cdr3_aa: CASSLEGQETQYF

d_call: TRBD1
j_call: TRBJ2-5
clone_size: few
v_call: TRBV19
cdr3_nt: TGTGCCAGTAGTAGAAGGGGGCAGGGGGAGACCCAGTACTTC
cdr3_aa: CASSRRGQGETQYF

d_call: TRBD1
j_call: TRBJ2-1
clone_size: -
v_call: TRBV5-1
cdr3_nt: TGCGCCAGCAGCAGGGGGACAGGGTCCATTTACAATGAGCAGTTCTTC
cdr3_aa: CASSRGTGSIYNEQFF

d_call: TRBD1
j_call: TRBJ1-1
clone_size: -
v_call: TRBV27
cdr3_nt: TGTGCCAGCAGGCGACAGGGGGGAAACCCTGAAGCTTTCTTT
cdr3_aa: CASRRQGGNPEAFF

d_call: -
j_call: TRBJ1-5
clone_size: -
v_call: TRBV30
cdr3_nt: TGTGCCTGGAGACAGAATAGCAATCAGCCCCAGCATTTT
cdr3_aa: CAWRQNSNQPQHF

d_call: TRBD2
j_call: TRBJ2-7
clone_size: -
v_call: TRBV5-1
cdr3_nt: TGCGCCAGCAGCTTGGGTGGGACTAGGAACGAGCAGTACTTC
cdr3_aa: CASSLGGTRNEQYF

d_call: -
j_call: TRBJ1-3
clone_size: once
v_call: TRBV30
cdr3_nt: TGTGCCTGGACATTTAATCAGAAAGGGGACACCATATATTTT
cdr3_aa: CAWTFNQKGDTIYF

d_call: -
j_call: TRBJ1-5
clone_size: -
v_call: TRBV6-5
cdr3_nt: TGTGCCAGCAGTAGGGACAATAGCAATCAGCCCCAGCATTTT
cdr3_aa: CASSRDNSNQPQHF

d_call: TRBD1
j_call: TRBJ1-4
clone_size: -
v_call: TRBV29-1
cdr3_nt: TGCAGCGTTCGAGGACAGGGGACTGAAAAACTGTTTTTT
cdr3_aa: CSVRGQGTEKLFF

d_call: TRBD1
j_call: TRBJ1-1
clone_size: few
v_call: TRBV2
cdr3_nt: TGTGCCAGCGAGTGGACAGGGGGCATCACTGAAGCTTTCTTT
cdr3_aa: CASEWTGGITEAFF

d_call: TRBD2
j_call: TRBJ2-3
clone_size: -
v_call: TRBV7-2
cdr3_nt: TGTGCCAGCAGCTATGCCGGGACTAATCGTGGTACGCAGTATTTT
cdr3_aa: CASSYAGTNRGTQYF

d_call: -
j_call: TRBJ2-7
clone_size: -
v_call: TRBV18
cdr3_nt: TGTGCCAGCTCGCCGTCGGTATTAGGGGGGGCGCCGTACGAGCAGTACTTC
cdr3_aa: CASSPSVLGGAPYEQYF

d_call: TRBD1
j_call: TRBJ1-4
clone_size: -
v_call: TRBV18
cdr3_nt: TGTGCCAGCTCGCCACCGCAGGGGGCGGCTGAAGAAAAACTGTTTTTT
cdr3_aa: CASSPPQGAAEEKLFF

d_call: -
j_call: TRBJ2-1
clone_size: -
v_call: TRBV2
cdr3_nt: TGTGCCAGCATTCGACTAGAGACCTACAATGAGCAGTTCTTC
cdr3_aa: CASIRLETYNEQFF

d_call: -
j_call: TRBJ1-1
clone_size: -
v_call: TRBV7-6
cdr3_nt: TGTGCCAGCAGCTTAGCAACAGGGAACACTGAAGCTTTCTTT
cdr3_aa: CASSLATGNTEAFF

d_call: TRBD1
j_call: TRBJ1-6
clone_size: -
v_call: TRBV18
cdr3_nt: TGTGCCAGCTCGCGGGACAGGACGACGGGAAAATCACCCCTCCACTTT
cdr3_aa: CASSRDRTTGKSPLHF

d_call: -
j_call: TRBJ1-6
clone_size: -
v_call: TRBV11-2
cdr3_nt: TGTGCCAGCAGCTTTACGGGAATGGGCGGTTCACCCCTCCACTTT
cdr3_aa: CASSFTGMGGSPLHF

d_call: -
j_call: TRBJ1-2
clone_size: -
v_call: TRBV9
cdr3_nt: TGTGCCAGCAGCGGGATTCCCGCTGGGAGCTATGGCTACACCTTC
cdr3_aa: CASSGIPAGSYGYTF

d_call: TRBD1
j_call: TRBJ2-2
clone_size: -
v_call: TRBV14
cdr3_nt: TGTGCCACCGCCCGACAGGGGGCGCAAACCGGGGAGCTGTTTTTT
cdr3_aa: CATARQGAQTGELFF

d_call: TRBD1
j_call: TRBJ2-7
clone_size: -
v_call: TRBV5-1
cdr3_nt: TGCGCCAGCAAATACGGGACAGGAGCCTACGAGCAGTACTTC
cdr3_aa: CASKYGTGAYEQYF

d_call: -
j_call: TRBJ2-1
clone_size: -
v_call: TRBV5-1
cdr3_nt: TGCGCCAGCAGCTCATATAGCGGATACAATGAGCAGTTCTTC
cdr3_aa: CASSSYSGYNEQFF

d_call: TRBD1
j_call: TRBJ2-1
clone_size: -
v_call: TRBV11-3
cdr3_nt: TGTGCCAGCAGCTTAACAGGGGCTAGGTCCTACAATGAGCAGTTCTTC
cdr3_aa: CASSLTGARSYNEQFF

d_call: TRBD1
j_call: TRBJ2-7
clone_size: -
v_call: TRBV27
cdr3_nt: TGTGCCAGCAGTACCCAGGACAGGCGGCCGAACGAGCAGTACTTC
cdr3_aa: CASSTQDRRPNEQYF

d_call: TRBD1
j_call: TRBJ1-4
clone_size: -
v_call: TRBV14
cdr3_nt: TGTGCCAGCAGCCAAAGAGGTTTAAGGGGGCAAGGAGAAAAACTGTTTTTT
cdr3_aa: CASSQRGLRGQGEKLFF

d_call: -
j_call: TRBJ1-1
clone_size: -
v_call: TRBV6-1
cdr3_nt: TGTGCCAGCACGAGAGAGTTTATGAACACTGAAGCTTTCTTT
cdr3_aa: CASTREFMNTEAFF

d_call: -
j_call: TRBJ1-1
clone_size: -
v_call: TRBV4-1
cdr3_nt: TGCGCCAGCAGACCGACGGAGATGAACACTGAAGCTTTCTTT
cdr3_aa: CASRPTEMNTEAFF

d_call: TRBD1
j_call: TRBJ1-5
clone_size: few
v_call: TRBV7-9
cdr3_nt: TGTGCCAGCAGCCCGACGGGTGACAGGGAAAATCAGCCCCAGCATTTT
cdr3_aa: CASSPTGDRENQPQHF

d_call: -
j_call: TRBJ2-3
clone_size: once
v_call: TRBV5-6
cdr3_nt: TGTGCCAGCAGGCCGATCAGATTAACAGGGTTCACAGATACGCAGTATTTT
cdr3_aa: CASRPIRLTGFTDTQYF

d_call: -
j_call: TRBJ1-6
clone_size: few
v_call: TRBV18
cdr3_nt: TGTGCCAGCTCACCTAAAGAACAGGGAAACGAGGGTTCACCCCTCCACTTT
cdr3_aa: CASSPKEQGNEGSPLHF